This T cell receptor (beta chain) was sequenced in a study of early T cells in non-severe SARS-CoV-2 infection. Unique molecular identifiers were added to individual cDNA molecules. A single record per CDR3 protein comes from TCRdb applying MiXCR to the 5' RACE reads. The sample carries 50,000 to 65,000 distinct CDR3 sequences, around 21% recorded once. Remarks on this clonotype: Its antigen is not known.

The CDR3 length is 12 residues. The V end was cut by 7 bases, the J end by 4 bases, with 10 bases between. Germline assignment: CDR1 SGHVS and CDR2 FNYEAQ. Study-wide results and limits: Missing private and CD4 specificities, VDJdb matching favored anti-spike CD8 responses.

This specimen consisted of whole blood, obtained at baseline. This rearrangement joins TRBV7-6 to TRBJ1-1; perhaps TRBD1 as D (5 bases). The clonotype was recovered from an adult who was a healthcare worker with PCR-confirmed SARS-CoV-2 infection or an uninfected control (not recorded which). CDR3 sequence (DNA): TGTGCCAGCAAAGGGGAATCCACTGAAGCTTTCTTT. As protein: CASKGESTEAFF.